This T cell receptor (beta chain) is from a study of OX40 agonist ivuxolimab in advanced cancers. Looking at the study overall: Each dose-escalation patient presented with hepatocellular carcinoma, melanoma, renal cell or head and neck cancer. Among those enrolled, mean age was about 60 years (range 23 to 79) and roughly 84% were male. General observations from the study: Doses of 0.1 to 3.0 mg/kg were accompanied by clonal expansion of CD4+ and CD8+ blood T cells by week 6. The antigens recognized by the expanded peripheral T cells, that is their antigen specificity, were not determined.

Clones were read by immunoSEQ multiplex PCR, and TCRdb kept only the in-frame ones, dropping some. The table lists 73,000 or so clones, about 92% of them singletons. Points on this clone: Its target is unknown.

The CDR3 length is 15 residues. Trimming removed 5 bases at V and 7 bases at J, with 20 bases between. Germline lookup yields CDR1 SGHTA and CDR2 FQGTGA. The specimen was CD4+ or CD8+ T cells sorted from blood, collected in a trial of the OX40 agonist ivuxolimab. This clonotype originated in an adult with an advanced solid tumor such as melanoma, head and neck, liver or kidney cancer. The chain has TRBV7-3 and TRBJ1-2; D might be TRBD1 (6 bases). This chain's CDR3 is CASSIGTGPGSGYTF. CDR3 nucleotide sequence: TGTGCCAGCAGCATCGGTACAGGGCCCGGGAGTGGCTACACCTTC.